Detailed here is one TCR beta chain. The antigen remains undetermined. This entry belongs to a study of T cells expressing NK-cell markers. Overall study context: CD3+CD56+NKG2C+, CD3+CD56+NKG2C- and CD3+CD56-NKG2C+ T cells, once sorted, supplied the TCR beta repertoires. Seropositivity for HCMV was found in seven of the eight sequenced donors, with one seronegative. Study-wide results and caveats: Of the CD8+ T cells in roughly 6 donors, roughly 1.0-7.5% belonged to dominant NKG2C+ clonotypes.

The CDR3 loop spans 15 amino acids. Germline values: CDR1 KGHSH, CDR2 LQKENI. What made the TCR beta cDNA was 5'RACE template switching with UMIs. From the 5' RACE reads, TCRdb lists one entry per CDR3 protein and no DNA. This repertoire includes 550,000 to 600,000 distinct CDR3 sequences. The TCR sequence derives from a man aged 18 to 30 in good health. The sequencing input was blood T cells: a sorted CD56 or NKG2C T cell subset, CD4+ or CD8+ T cells, or bulk PBMC T cells (not recorded which). The rearrangement links TRBV18 to TRBJ1-4; TCRdb indicates TRBD1, and absent DNA this call remains unverified. The CDR3 sequence: CASSPTGRLLEKLFF.